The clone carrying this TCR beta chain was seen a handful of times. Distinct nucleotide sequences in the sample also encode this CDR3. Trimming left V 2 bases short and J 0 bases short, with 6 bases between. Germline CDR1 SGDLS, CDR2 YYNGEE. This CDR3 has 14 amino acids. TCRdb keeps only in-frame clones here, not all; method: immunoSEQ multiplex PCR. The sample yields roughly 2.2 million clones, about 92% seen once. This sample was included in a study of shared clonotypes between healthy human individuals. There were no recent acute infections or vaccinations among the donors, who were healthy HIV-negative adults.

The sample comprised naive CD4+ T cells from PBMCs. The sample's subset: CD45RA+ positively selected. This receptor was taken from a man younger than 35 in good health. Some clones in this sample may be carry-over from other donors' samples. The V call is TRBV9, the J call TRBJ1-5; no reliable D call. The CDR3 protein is CASSVGNSNQPQHF. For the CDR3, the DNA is TGTGCCAGCAGCGTGGGCAATAGCAATCAGCCCCAGCATTTT.